The T cell receptor (beta chain) under discussion was sequenced for a study of read filtering for tumor transcriptome and immune sequencing. This clonotype was observed at least ten times. Per germline, CDR1 SGHTA and CDR2 FQGNSA. This CDR3 contains 14 residues. The junction had 3 bases not matched to a gene; V was cut back by 3 bases and J by 4 bases. From roughly 390 ng of RNA, a library with molecular barcoded alpha/delta and beta/gamma adaptors was made. TCRdb independently ran MiXCR on the reads; one entry per CDR3 protein. Here the sample spans 43,000 or so distinct CDR3 sequences, 12% being singletons.

The J gene is TRBJ1-1, the V gene TRBV7-2, with TRBD1 matching over 9 bases. Sequencing input: a population of CD138-negative cells sorted from bone marrow. The receptor was isolated from a donor aged 40 or older with multiple myeloma. The CDR3 loop is CASSFQTGGTEAFF. In nucleotides, the CDR3 is TGTGCCAGCAGCTTCCAGACAGGGGGCACTGAAGCTTTCTTT.